Each of the 23 T cell receptor beta chains below was sequenced from the same sample in a study of monozygotic twins with inflammatory bowel disease. TCRdb derives one entry per CDR3 protein from the 5' RACE reads, leaving out DNA. Reported are around 450,000 distinct CDR3 sequences; the ten largest clones contain about 2.2%. Sequenced input: blood. The receptors shown here come from a human donor with ulcerative colitis or Crohn's disease, or a healthy co-twin of an affected twin (not recorded which).

This rearrangement joins TRBV15 to TRBJ1-2. The CDR3 sequence is 13 residues long. CDR1 is LNHNV and CDR2 is YYDKDF in the germline V gene (reference sequence). The CDR3 here is CATSRAGIYGYTF.

The J gene is TRBJ2-1, the V gene TRBV12-3 or TRBV12-4; as DNA is missing, the TRBD2 call by TCRdb cannot be tested. The CDR3 is made up of 14 amino acids. The chain's CDR3 is CASSLEDWRAVSFF.

The rearrangement links TRBV2 to TRBJ2-1. Germline V gene sequence: CDR1 SNHLY, CDR2 FYNNEI. The CDR3 contains 11 residues. This CDR3 reads CASSYSNEQFF.

The V and J genes are TRBV7-9 and TRBJ2-2. Germline values: CDR1 SEHNR, CDR2 FQNEAQ (reference sequence). This CDR3 has 13 amino acids. CDR3 residues: CASSSQDTGALFF.

The chain has TRBV7-3 and TRBJ2-3; the D call from TCRdb, TRBD1, cannot be confirmed without DNA. CDR3 length: 14 amino acids. CDR1 and CDR2 from the germline V gene are SGHTA and FQGTGA. CDR3 sequence: CASSFRQRTDTQYF.

The V call is TRBV11-2, the J call TRBJ2-3. Germline CDR1 SGHAT, CDR2 FQNNGV. The CDR3 has 12 amino acids. CDR3 sequence reads: CASSLVPHTQYF.

This sequence joins TRBV5-1 and TRBJ2-1; the TCRdb D gene call, TRBD2, has no DNA to confirm it. The CDR3 is made up of 16 amino acids. The germline gives CDR1 SGHRS, CDR2 YFSETQ. The CDR3 loop reads CASSLGLAEGANEQFF.

The chain combines TRBV4-2 with TRBJ2-1; no DNA is available, so the TRBD1 call from TCRdb remains unchecked. Looked up from germline, CDR1 is LGHNA and CDR2 is YNFKEQ. The CDR3 consists of 15 residues. Here the CDR3 reads CASSQEGGGEIEQFF.

This sequence joins TRBV30 and TRBJ2-5; TCRdb's assignment of TRBD1 cannot be checked, as there is no DNA. Germline values: CDR1 GTSNPN, CDR2 SVGIG (reference sequence). The CDR3 loop spans 14 amino acids. Here the CDR3 reads CASSVAGGRETQYF.

This chain uses TRBV6-4 with TRBJ2-3. Germline V lookup: CDR1 MRHNA, CDR2 SNTAGT. The CDR3 extends over 14 amino acids. The CDR3 reads CASSDSGGTDTQYF.

The genes are TRBV6-1 and TRBJ1-3. The CDR3 runs 15 residues. CDR1 and CDR2 (germline): MNHNS, SASEGT. The CDR3 loop is CASTLTWAEGNTIYF.

The rearrangement uses TRBV19 and TRBJ2-7; no DNA is available, so the TRBD1 call from TCRdb remains unchecked. The CDR3 extends over 14 amino acids. CDR1 and CDR2 from the germline V gene are LNHDA and SQIVND (reference sequence). The CDR3 sequence: CASSTTGIQDEQYF.

V gene TRBV27 combines with J gene TRBJ1-2; as DNA is missing, the TRBD1 call by TCRdb cannot be tested. In germline, CDR1 is MNHEY, CDR2 SMNVEV (reference sequence). The CDR3 is 12 residues long. The CDR3 loop reads CASGDRGDGYTF.

The chain couples TRBV5-6 to TRBJ1-1. CDR1 is SGHDT, CDR2 YYEEEE, per germline. The CDR3 has 15 amino acids. CDR3 in amino acids: CASSLATEGPTEAFF.

The chain recombines TRBV7-6 with TRBJ2-3; as DNA is missing, the TRBD1 call by TCRdb cannot be tested. Germline V lookup: CDR1 SGHVS, CDR2 FNYEAQ. The CDR3 consists of 14 residues. CDR3 residues: CASSSSGSSDTQYF.

The rearrangement uses TRBV5-6 and TRBJ2-2; TCRdb proposes TRBD1, but this gene call is untestable without DNA. This CDR3 is built from 17 residues. CDR1 is SGHDT and CDR2 is YYEEEE in the germline V gene. The CDR3 is CASSLRGGPRGTGELFF.

The CDR3 sequence is CASSPQTGGSYNEQFF. The chain joins TRBV3-1 to TRBJ2-1. The CDR3 spans 16 residues. Looked up from germline, CDR1 is LGHDT and CDR2 is YNNKEL (reference sequence).

The chain is built from TRBV19 and TRBJ1-1; TCRdb lists TRBD1, though no DNA is available to test this call. Germline loops: CDR1 LNHDA, CDR2 SQIVND (reference sequence). The CDR3 extends over 13 amino acids. The CDR3 loop is CASRTEGAPEAFF.

The J gene is TRBJ2-7, the V gene TRBV6-1; checking the TCRdb D call of TRBD1 is not possible without DNA. Germline CDR1 is MNHNS and CDR2 is SASEGT. The CDR3 length is 15 residues. The CDR3 reads CASRPLQGSGYEQYF.

The rearrangement links TRBV6-2 or TRBV6-3 to TRBJ2-5; TCRdb's D call of TRBD1 is untestable without DNA. CDR1 and CDR2 from the germline V gene are MNHEY and SVGEGT. The CDR3 has 16 residues. This CDR3 reads CASSFPRQGLGETQYF.

The rearrangement joins TRBV27 to TRBJ2-7; the TCRdb call, TRBD1, lacks DNA for checking. CDR3 length equals 16 residues. Looked up from germline, CDR1 is MNHEY and CDR2 is SMNVEV (reference sequence). The CDR3 reads CASSLSGTFPIHEQYF.

This sequence joins TRBV7-2 and TRBJ1-5; with no DNA, the TCRdb D assignment of TRBD1 cannot be verified. The CDR3 spans 16 residues. From germline, CDR1 is SGHTA and CDR2 FQGNSA. The CDR3 sequence is CASSMGQGNSNQPQHF. The complete variable domain, with remaining parts taken from reference TRBV7-2 and TRBJ1-5, reads GAGVSQSPSNKVTEKGKDVELRCDPISGHTALYWYRQSLGQGLEFLIYFQGNSAPDKSGLPSDRFSAERTGGSVSTLTIQRTQQEDSAVYLCASSMGQGNSNQPQHFGDGTRLSIL.

The rearrangement links TRBV20-1 to TRBJ2-5. Per germline, CDR1 DFQATT and CDR2 SNEGSKA (reference sequence). There are 15 residues in the CDR3. Here the CDR3 reads CSARRGTGNQETQYF.